The present entry profiles one TCR beta chain with its context. Its specificity is unknown. These data originate in a study of cytomegalovirus exposure and HLA in healthy donors. The study, taken as a whole, reports: By a later analysis, the bulk of CMV-associated TCR beta chains appeared HLA-restricted.

Primers included in the PCR were 60 Vbeta and 13 Jbeta primers. Produced via immunoSEQ multiplex PCR; TCRdb's table is partial and in-frame only. In the table there are approximately 130,000 clones, 72% of which are singletons. V was pared by 4 bases and J by 6 bases, with 14 bases between. The CDR3 runs 14 residues. From germline, CDR1 is SGHRS and CDR2 YFSETQ. The sequencing input was PBMCs. The chain links TRBV5-1 to TRBJ2-1; tentative D call: TRBD1 (6 bases). This clonotype was sampled from a man in his fifties or sixties in good health and CMV-seropositive. The CDR3 DNA sequence: TGCGCCAGCAGCGGGAGACAGGCCTTCAATGAGCAGTTCTTC. It specifies CASSGRQAFNEQFF. Supplemented by reference TRBV5-1 and TRBJ2-1, the full variable domain reads KAGVTQTPRYLIKTRGQQVTLSCSPISGHRSVSWYQQTPGQGLQFLFEYFSETQRNKGNFPGRFSGRQFSNSRSEMNVSTLELGDSALYLCASSGRQAFNEQFFGPGTRLTVL.